This T cell receptor (beta chain) was obtained from a study of CD8+ T cells in alopecia areata. Study context: Spontaneous alopecia affected the 6-12-month-old C3H/HeJ graft donors, whose skin was transplanted to roughly 6-11-week-old female C3H/HeJ mice. Overall study findings and caveats: Sequenced scalp T cells also include alphabeta T cells resident in normal skin. Compared with mice, patients displayed less clear TCR sharing, possibly for HLA-related reasons. Clonality in lesional scalp, especially alopecia totalis/universalis, exceeded that of normal scalp.

To note about this clone: The antigen remains undetermined. Gene names and germline refer to mouse.

RNA was extracted and reverse transcribed into cDNA as the sequencing template. Profiling relied on immunoSEQ multiplex PCR, and the TCRdb table lists in-frame clones only, not all of them. The sample contains over 100,000 clones, none occurring once; about 20% lies in the top ten. This sequence originates from a C3H/HeJ mouse with alopecia areata. MHC haplotype here: H2-k. The material sequenced was lesional skin.

The CDR3: CASSDRGASDYTF. CDR3 DNA (partial): TGTGCCAGCAGTGATAGGGGAGCATCC. The chain links TRBV13-3 to TRBJ1-2, with a possible D match to TRBD1 (5 bases). The CDR3 end is not reached by the read, which stops 4 residues before it; the germline J gene fills it in. There are 13 residues in the CDR3. Per the germline V gene, CDR1 is NNHDY and CDR2 is SYVADS.